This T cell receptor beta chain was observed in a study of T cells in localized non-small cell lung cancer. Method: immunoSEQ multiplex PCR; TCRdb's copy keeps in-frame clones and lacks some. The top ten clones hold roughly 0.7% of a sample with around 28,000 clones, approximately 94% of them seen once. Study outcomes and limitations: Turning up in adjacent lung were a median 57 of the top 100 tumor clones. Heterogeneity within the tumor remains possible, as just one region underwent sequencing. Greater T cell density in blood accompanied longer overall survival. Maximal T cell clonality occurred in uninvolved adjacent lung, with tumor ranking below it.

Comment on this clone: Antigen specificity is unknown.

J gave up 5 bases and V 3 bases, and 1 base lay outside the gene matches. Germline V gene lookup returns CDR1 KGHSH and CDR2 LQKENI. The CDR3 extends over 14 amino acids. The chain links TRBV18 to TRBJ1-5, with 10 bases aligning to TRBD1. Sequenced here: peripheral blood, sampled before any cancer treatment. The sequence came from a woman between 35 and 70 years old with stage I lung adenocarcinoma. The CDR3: CASSPGTGDQPQHF. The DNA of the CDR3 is TGTGCCAGCTCACCCGGGACAGGGGATCAGCCCCAGCATTTT.